This TCR beta chain was found in a study of blood T cell repertoires in COVID-19. Sequencing was performed with immunoSEQ multiplex PCR; in TCRdb, only in-frame clones are kept and a portion is missing. The top ten hold under 5% of the sample, which has roughly 250,000 clones, around 81% seen once. The CDR3 runs to 14 residues. Germline V gives CDR1 MDHEN, CDR2 SYDVKM. J was trimmed by 6 bases and V by 6 bases; bases with no gene match: 8. The source material was peripheral blood. This sequence originates from a man between 45 and 60 years old with active or convalescent COVID-19. The rearrangement links TRBV28 to TRBJ1-5; 7 bases match TRBD1. The CDR3 reads CASRLTGTVQPQHF. DNA of the CDR3: TGTGCCAGCAGGTTGACAGGGACGGTTCAGCCCCAGCATTTT.